These 9 T cell receptor beta chains were sequenced from one sample in a study of T cell responses to AZD1222 COVID-19 vaccine. The protocol was immunoSEQ multiplex PCR, while the TCRdb copy is restricted to in-frame clones and leaves out a portion. The table records about 180,000 clones, more than 75% of them present only once. Specimen: peripheral blood, collected 28 days after the second AZD1222 dose. Receptors originate from an adult who received the AZD1222 COVID-19 vaccine.

The J gene is TRBJ1-2, the V gene TRBV7-8; 9 positions match TRBD1. This CDR3 has 18 amino acids. The V segment lost 5 bases and the J segment 5 bases; nucleotides outside the gene matches: 18. CDR1 and CDR2 (germline): SGHVS, FQNEAQ. The CDR3 loop is CASSLNMGTGGVFYGYTF. The CDR3 region has the DNA TGTGCCAGCAGCCTTAATATGGGTACAGGGGGCGTTTTTTATGGCTACACCTTC.

This rearrangement joins TRBV5-6 to TRBJ2-5; TRBD1 agrees at 8 bases. Per germline, CDR1 SGHDT and CDR2 YYEEEE. The CDR3 extends over 14 amino acids. J gave up 3 bases and V 4 bases, and 5 bases lay outside the gene matches. The CDR3 here is CASSRTTGEETQYF. CDR3 nucleotides: TGTGCCAGCAGCCGGACGACAGGGGAAGAGACCCAGTACTTC.

V and J are TRBV4-2 and TRBJ1-2; D gene unclear. V was clipped by 3 bases and J by 4 bases, with 15 bases between them. There are 15 residues in the CDR3. Germline loops: CDR1 LGHNA, CDR2 YNFKEQ. The CDR3 loop reads CASSQDVPSPYGYTF. The CDR3 nucleotides read TGTGCCAGCAGCCAGGATGTACCTTCGCCCTATGGCTACACCTTC.

This rearrangement joins TRBV29-1 to TRBJ2-2, with D perhaps given as TRBD1 or TRBD2 (5 bases each). Trimming removed 8 bases at V and 4 bases at J, with 14 bases between. Germline V CDR1 and CDR2: SQVTM, ANQGSEA. This CDR3 is built from 13 residues. Here the CDR3 reads CSLRDRGTGELFF. In nucleotides, the CDR3 is TGCAGCCTACGGGACCGTGGCACCGGGGAGCTGTTTTTT.

J is TRBJ2-5 and V is TRBV7-9, with 11 positions matching TRBD2. This CDR3 region has 16 residues. Germline V gene lookup returns CDR1 SEHNR and CDR2 FQNEAQ (reference sequence). Trimming at V came to 3 bases and at J to 5 bases, leaving 8 bases not matched to a gene. This CDR3 is CASSFIAGGPRETQYF. The CDR3 DNA reads TGTGCCAGCAGCTTTATAGCGGGAGGGCCTCGGGAGACCCAGTACTTC.

This chain joins TRBV24-1 and TRBJ2-2; D may correspond to TRBD1 or TRBD2 (5 bases each). CDR3 length: 16 residues. From germline, CDR1 is KGHDR and CDR2 SFDVKD. Trimming removed 9 bases at V and 5 bases at J, with 21 bases between. This CDR3 is CATQRTGAGLTGELFF. CDR3 DNA sequence: TGTGCCACCCAAAGGACCGGGGCAGGGTTGACCGGGGAGCTGTTTTTT.

The chain is built from TRBV27 and TRBJ1-5, with a tentative D call TRBD1 (5 bases). The CDR3 totals 15 residues. The germline V gene has CDR1 MNHEY and CDR2 SMNVEV (reference sequence). Trimming took off 6 bases at V and 0 bases at J, with 12 bases between the two ends. For the CDR3, the DNA is TGTGCCAGCAGGCTGGGGGGGGGTAGCAATCAGCCCCAGCATTTT. Protein product: CASRLGGGSNQPQHF.

The chain recombines TRBV3-1 (or the pseudogene TRBV3-2) with TRBJ1-4; D may be TRBD1 (6 bases). This CDR3 region has 16 residues. From germline, CDR1 is LGHDT and CDR2 YNNKEL (reference sequence). Trimming pared 4 bases from V and 3 bases from J, leaving 15 bases between. CDR3 amino acids: CASSLLGGRSNEKLFF. In DNA, the CDR3 is TGTGCCAGCAGCCTTCTGGGGGGGCGGTCTAATGAAAAACTGTTTTTT.

This chain links TRBV9 with TRBJ2-3, with TRBD2 matching over 10 bases. The CDR3 length is 17 residues. V shed 4 bases and J 2 bases; nucleotides not matched to a gene: 10. Germline V gives CDR1 SGDLS, CDR2 YYNGEE. CDR3 amino acids: CASSSGGTSAYTDTQYF. The CDR3 nucleotides are TGTGCCAGCAGCTCAGGAGGGACTAGCGCGTACACAGATACGCAGTATTTT.